The 19 T cell receptor beta chains below all came from one sample that was sequenced in a study of blood T cell repertoires in COVID-19. The table came from immunoSEQ multiplex PCR; TCRdb's copy has only in-frame clones and leaves some out. The data show some 230,000 clones, 85% seen once. Source material: peripheral blood. Receptors were obtained from a man aged 50-59 years who had recovered from COVID-19.

The rearrangement joins TRBV6-1 to TRBJ2-3, with 8 bases that match TRBD1. The germline CDR1 and CDR2 sequences are MNHNS and SASEGT. This CDR3 spans 16 amino acids. The J segment lost 2 bases and the V segment lost 3 bases, leaving 7 bases of the junction unmatched. This CDR3 reads CASSDTGGKSTDTQYF. CDR3 DNA: TGTGCCAGCAGTGACACAGGGGGAAAATCCACAGATACGCAGTATTTT.

The rearrangement joins TRBV19 to TRBJ2-7, with 9 bases identical to TRBD2. From germline, CDR1 is LNHDA and CDR2 SQIVND (reference sequence). The CDR3 covers 16 residues. V trimming: 7 bases; J trimming: 6 bases; junction bases outside the gene matches: 16. The CDR3 loop is CASTSGVAGEEGEQYF. CDR3 sequence (DNA): TGTGCCAGTACCTCCGGGGTAGCGGGAGAAGAGGGCGAGCAGTACTTC.

The genes are TRBV6-5 and TRBJ2-2; 7 nucleotides match TRBD1. With V trimmed by 6 bases and J by 0 bases, 1 base remained unmatched. CDR1 and CDR2 (germline): MNHEY, SVGAGI. This CDR3 contains 14 residues. This CDR3 reads CASRDRPNTGELFF. In DNA form, the CDR3 reads TGTGCCAGCAGGGACAGGCCGAACACCGGGGAGCTGTTTTTT.

The chain recombines TRBV25-1 with TRBJ2-3; the D gene is possibly TRBD2 (6 bases). Germline CDR1 reads MGHDK; CDR2 reads SYGVNS. The germline V and J ends were trimmed by 3 bases and 8 bases, with 21 bases remaining between them. CDR3 size: 16 residues. Here the CDR3 reads CASSDARVGPGGTQYF. The CDR3 DNA is TGTGCCAGCAGTGATGCCAGGGTGGGACCCGGGGGTACGCAGTATTTT.

In this sample, this clone turned up once. The V and J genes are TRBV2 and TRBJ2-1; 9 bases align to TRBD1. Germline V gene sequence: CDR1 SNHLY, CDR2 FYNNEI. With 6 bases clipped from V and 3 bases from J, the junction kept 15 bases outside the gene matches. This CDR3 spans 18 amino acids. The CDR3 sequence is CASRTGGFSSGDYNEQFF. CDR3 DNA: TGTGCCAGCAGGACAGGGGGTTTTAGTAGCGGAGACTACAATGAGCAGTTCTTC.

This rearrangement joins TRBV28 to TRBJ1-2; no clear D gene. This CDR3 has 13 residues. Germline CDR1 and CDR2: MDHEN and SYDVKM. Trimming shortened V by 8 bases and J by 4 bases, and 14 bases separated the two germline ends. The CDR3 DNA reads TGTGCCAGCGGCACCGGAGACTTCTATGGCTACACCTTC. Its protein is CASGTGDFYGYTF.

The chain has TRBV27 and TRBJ2-4; weak D call: TRBD2 (6 bases). The V gene's germline CDR1 is MNHEY and CDR2 SMNVEV (reference sequence). The CDR3 is 15 amino acids. Trimming removed 3 bases from V and 3 bases from J, with 12 bases in between. CDR3 amino acids: CASSLVGLGKNIQYF. In DNA, the CDR3 is TGTGCCAGCAGTTTGGTGGGACTCGGCAAAAACATTCAGTACTTC.

The chain couples TRBV27 to TRBJ1-5; D is unclear. Trimming took off 5 bases at V and 1 base at J, with 12 bases between the two ends. The CDR3 consists of 15 residues. Germline V gene lookup returns CDR1 MNHEY and CDR2 SMNVEV (reference sequence). The CDR3 is CASSPYESSNQPQHF. CDR3 nucleotides: TGTGCCAGCAGTCCCTACGAATCAAGCAATCAGCCCCAGCATTTT.

The gene calls are TRBV28 and TRBJ1-2; 7 positions agree with TRBD1. The CDR3 runs 15 residues. Looked up from germline, CDR1 is MDHEN and CDR2 is SYDVKM. V dropped 6 bases and J dropped 2; count of bases not matched to a gene: 9. The chain's CDR3 is CASRRQGLWNYGYTF. In nucleotides, the CDR3 is TGTGCCAGCAGACGACAGGGATTATGGAACTATGGCTACACCTTC.

This clone came up once. This chain uses TRBV18 with TRBJ2-3; tentatively, D is TRBD2 (6 bases). V was shortened by 6 bases and J by 6 bases, with 13 bases between the two germline ends. Germline V CDR1 and CDR2: KGHSH, LQKENI. The CDR3 spans 13 residues. CDR3 loop: CASSPAGRDTQYF. The CDR3 DNA is TGTGCCAGCTCCCCAGCAGGGAGGGATACGCAGTATTTT.

This rearrangement joins TRBV5-5 to TRBJ2-1, with 9 bases identical to TRBD1. This CDR3 comprises 16 residues. CDR1 is SGHKS and CDR2 is YYEKEE in the germline V gene (reference sequence). The trim removed 0 bases at V and 3 bases at J, leaving 4 bases unmatched. The CDR3: CASSLVTGGLYNEQFF. The CDR3 DNA reads as TGTGCCAGCAGCTTGGTGACAGGGGGACTCTACAATGAGCAGTTCTTC.

The J gene is TRBJ2-2, the V gene TRBV28; 9 bases are shared with TRBD2. CDR1 MDHEN and CDR2 SYDVKM come from the germline V gene. V lost 2 bases to trimming and J lost 3 bases; unmatched junction nucleotides: 7. The CDR3 spans 17 residues. The CDR3 sequence is CASSLSRLAGYTGELFF. Written as DNA, the CDR3 is TGTGCCAGCAGTTTAAGTCGGCTAGCGGGATACACCGGGGAGCTGTTTTTT.

To note about this clone: This sample also contains other DNA sequences that code for the same CDR3. The V and J genes are TRBV7-6 and TRBJ2-7; 10 nucleotides line up with TRBD2. Looked up from germline, CDR1 is SGHVS and CDR2 is FNYEAQ. Trimming at V came to 1 base and at J to 7 bases, leaving 7 bases not matched to a gene. The CDR3 totals 15 residues. CDR3 bases: TGTGCCAGCAGCTTAGGAGCGGGAGGGCCTGGGGAGCAGTACTTC. It is translated as CASSLGAGGPGEQYF.

This clone was found a few times. V and J are TRBV12-3 or TRBV12-4 and TRBJ2-7; weak D call: TRBD1 (5 bases). The CDR3 spans 12 residues. Trimming stripped 1 base from V and 9 bases from J, with 10 bases between. The CDR3 DNA is TGTGCCAGCAGTTTAGGGGGCGCAGTGCAGTACTTC. It encodes CASSLGGAVQYF.

The V gene is TRBV6-4, the J gene TRBJ2-2; TRBD1 is a possible D gene (6 bases). This CDR3 has 17 amino acids. Germline V gene data show CDR1 as MRHNA and CDR2 as SNTAGT. V gave up 3 bases and J gave up 1 base, with 15 bases separating them. The CDR3 DNA reads as TGTGCCAGCAGTGAAAGGGCCGACAGGCTGAACACCGGGGAGCTGTTTTTT. It translates to CASSERADRLNTGELFF.

The genes are TRBV19 and TRBJ2-3; TRBD2 aligns across 7 bases. CDR3 size: 14 residues. Per germline, CDR1 LNHDA and CDR2 SQIVND (reference sequence). Germline trimming cut 6 bases from V and 1 base from J; bases unmatched to any gene: 4. The CDR3 nucleotides are TGTGCCAGTAGAAGGCTAGCGGGCACAGATACGCAGTATTTT. It specifies CASRRLAGTDTQYF.

The genes are TRBV5-6 and TRBJ2-7; perhaps TRBD1 as D (5 bases). V gave up 1 base and J gave up 5 bases, with 19 bases separating them. CDR3 length equals 16 residues. The germline gives CDR1 SGHDT, CDR2 YYEEEE. The DNA of the CDR3 is TGTGCCAGCAGCTTGTTCATGCCAGGGAATTTGGACGAGCAGTACTTC. Translating it yields CASSLFMPGNLDEQYF. Full variable domain (remainder filled in from reference TRBV5-6 and TRBJ2-7): DAGVTQSPTHLIKTRGQQVTLRCSPKSGHDTVSWYQQALGQGPQFIFQYYEEEERQRGNFPDRFSGHQFPNYSSELNVNALLLGDSALYLCASSLFMPGNLDEQYFGPGTRLTVT.

V gene TRBV6-5 combines with J gene TRBJ1-5, with D unclear. Germline V CDR1 and CDR2: MNHEY, SVGAGI. The CDR3 length is 14 residues. V dropped 6 bases and J dropped 4 bases, with 13 bases sitting between them. CDR3 in amino acids: CASSFTSRNQPQHF. The CDR3 nucleotides are TGTGCCAGCAGCTTTACCTCTAGGAATCAGCCCCAGCATTTT.

V usage is TRBV7-2 and J usage is TRBJ2-2; 9 bases agree with TRBD2. The junction had 7 bases not matched to a gene; V was cut back by 3 bases and J by 5 bases. The CDR3 is made up of 16 amino acids. Germline lookup yields CDR1 SGHTA and CDR2 FQGNSA. CDR3 amino acids: CASSFRAGGRTGELFF. CDR3 DNA: TGTGCCAGCAGCTTTCGGGCGGGAGGGCGAACCGGGGAGCTGTTTTTT.